What follows is one TCR beta chain and its context. Researchers ran the PCR with 60 Vbeta and 13 Jbeta primers. This table comes from immunoSEQ multiplex PCR, and its TCRdb copy is limited to in-frame clones, with some not included. The table records some 200,000 clones, around four fifths of them present only once. This specimen comes from a study of cytomegalovirus exposure and HLA in healthy donors. Study at large: An earlier analysis identified approximately 110 million unique TCR beta sequences in 150 million to 200 million T cells.

Trimming left V 4 bases short and J 3 bases short, with 11 bases between. Looked up from germline, CDR1 is SGHTA and CDR2 is FQGNSA. CDR3 length: 14 amino acids. The rearrangement links TRBV7-2 to TRBJ2-3; tentative D call: TRBD2 (6 bases). This sequence originates from a man aged 45-65 years in good health and CMV-seronegative. Source material: PBMCs. CDR3 DNA sequence: TGTGCCAGCAGCTGGAGGGCCACGACAGATACGCAGTATTTT. Encoded protein: CASSWRATTDTQYF.